A single TCR beta chain is shown here with its context. Its antigen is unknown. TCRdb reprocessed the 5' RACE reads via MiXCR and lists one record per CDR3 protein. The data hold roughly 500,000 distinct CDR3 sequences, with roughly a fifth observed a single time. CDR1 KGHSH and CDR2 LQKENI come from the germline V gene. V lost 0 bases and J lost 0, with 11 bases in between. This CDR3 spans 16 amino acids. The sample comes from a study of T cells after yellow fever vaccination. Study overall: Those fractions that held only low numbers of cells were prepared using the SMART-Seq v4 Ultra Low Input RNA kit.

Findings and caveats of the study: Peaking on day 5 versus 15, the secondary response was faster but weaker. Among primary-vaccination clones, most reappeared after the booster, at 95% to 96% for CD4 and under 90% for CD8. Abundant bulk-derived clonotypes could contaminate FACS-sorted repertoires.

V is TRBV18 and J is TRBJ2-5; D unresolved. The sequencing here drew on PBMCs, taken 15 days after the yellow fever booster vaccination. The clonotype originates from a man aged 25-45 years who received the YFV17D yellow fever vaccine. CDR3 DNA sequence: TGTGCCAGCTCACCACCGCGCAGGACGTACCAAGAGACCCAGTACTTC. Translating it yields CASSPPRRTYQETQYF.